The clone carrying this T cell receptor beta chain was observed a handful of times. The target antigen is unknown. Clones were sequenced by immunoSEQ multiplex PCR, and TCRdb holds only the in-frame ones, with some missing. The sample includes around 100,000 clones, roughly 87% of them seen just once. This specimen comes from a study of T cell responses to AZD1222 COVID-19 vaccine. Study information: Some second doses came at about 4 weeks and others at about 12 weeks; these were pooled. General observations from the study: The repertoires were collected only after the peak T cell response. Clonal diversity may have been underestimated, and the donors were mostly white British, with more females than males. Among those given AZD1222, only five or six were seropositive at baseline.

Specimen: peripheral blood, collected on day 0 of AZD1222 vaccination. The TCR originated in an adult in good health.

The CDR3 sequence is CASSQGGAGVSGNTIYF. The CDR3, as DNA: TGTGCCAGCAGCCAAGGGGGAGCGGGTGTCTCTGGAAACACCATATATTTT. The gene calls are TRBV4-2 and TRBJ1-3; D unclear. The CDR3 consists of 17 residues. CDR1 LGHNA and CDR2 YNFKEQ come from the germline V gene. Trimming left V 1 base short and J 0 bases short, with 13 bases between.